The source of this T cell receptor (beta chain) is a study of blood T cell repertoires in COVID-19 (dated by TCRdb to between 2020 and 2021). For context, the study as a whole: The collaborator samples originated in the United States, Italy and Spain and spanned the acute and convalescent phases of COVID-19. The prospective study material was composed of cDNA or gDNA derived from T cells, B-cell-depleted T cells, or PBMCs. The dataset comprised deeply sampled blood TCRbeta repertoires from subjects exposed to, actively infected with, or recovered from COVID-19. The repertoires were released in a freely available public database meant as a resource for research on the immune response to SARS-CoV-2. The samples were drawn from two sources: the first 160 participants of the ongoing ImmuneRACE study, and 1,200 or so subjects contributed by 6 global collaborators. Sample metadata almost always included a de-identified subject ID, COVID-19 status, age in years and sex. Where HLA class I and class II types were available, the types were taken from metadata supplied by the sample provider, not from assay-based typing.

The germline V gene encodes CDR1 SGHNT and CDR2 YENEEA. Unmatched junction bases come to 5, with V trimmed by 4 bases and J by 4 bases. The CDR3 starts with the cysteine, ends with the phenylalanine, and has 15 residues. Of all the DNA, just the CDR3 is kept, 45 bases in frame from base 1. Notes on this clone: No cognate antigen has been identified for it. Per-base qualities were not stored, and no clone one base away is much larger.

TCRbeta CDR3 regions were amplified from genomic DNA by means of the immunoSEQ Assay, a bias-controlled multiplex PCR. The paper's processing steps were these. Nucleated cell counts per sample were estimated from amplification of reference gene primers within the assay. Sequence reads were collapsed and filtered to measure the absolute abundance of every unique TCRbeta CDR3 rearrangement. For each sample, productive Simpson clonality was calculated as the square root of Simpson's diversity index across productive rearrangements. TCRdb holds this immuneACCESS table with in-frame rearrangements only. Some clones are missing; in checked studies, unresolved V genes explain under half, and the rest has no known cause. D and trimming come from the DNA, and the V and J calls and clone size come from that table. The sample data list 150,000 to 200,000 clones, and more than 75% of these were observed just once. The ten largest clones capture about 2% of the sample.

Each collaborating institution followed its own protocols to collect whole blood in K2EDTA tubes. For TCRbeta analysis, collaborators shipped samples as frozen whole blood, isolated PBMCs, or DNA extracted from either of those sample types. Findings and caveats that apply to the study as a whole: The amount of clinical and demographic metadata varied by source and participant and was provided uncurated.

The source of this sequence is a man aged 18 to 29 with acute or convalescent COVID-19. The sample consisted of peripheral blood. Recombination connected TRBV11-3 to TRBJ1-4; TRBD1 aligns with 8 central bases. The CDR3 reads as follows: CASSSLQGGNEKLFF. The DNA sequence is given as TGTGCCAGCAGCTCCCTACAGGGGGGTAATGAAAAACTGTTTTTT.